Each of the 17 T cell receptor beta chains below was sequenced from the same sample in a study of cytomegalovirus exposure and HLA in healthy donors (dated by TCRdb to about 2017). The protocol used for the library was the immunoSEQ multiplex PCR assay. A mixture of 60 forward primers for TCR Vbeta segments and 13 reverse primers for TCR Jbeta segments was used in the multiplex PCR. In TCRdb, the immuneACCESS table is reduced to in-frame sequences with V and J assigned. These tables do not hold every clone; where another copy was compared, an unresolved V gene accounts for under half, and the others remain unexplained. The sample has 100,000 to 150,000 clones on record, more than 65% of them singletons. The ten largest make up approximately 4% of the sample. Input material: PBMCs. Source of these receptors: a man aged 18-30 years in good health and CMV-seropositive.

The genes are TRBV5-6 and TRBJ1-2, with TRBD1 matching over 12 bases. The CDR3 sequence is 13 residues long. The V gene's germline CDR1 is SGHDT and CDR2 YYEEEE. The junction had 3 bases not matched to a gene; V was cut back by 4 bases and J by 8 bases. The DNA of the CDR3 is TGTGCCAGCAGCCCCGGGACAGGGGGCGGCTACACCTTC. The encoded protein is CASSPGTGGGYTF.

CDR3 in DNA: TGTGCCACCAGCAGAGTGAGCGGGAACTCCTACGAGCAGTACTTC. Translation gives CATSRVSGNSYEQYF. The genes are TRBV15 and TRBJ2-7, with 7 bases fitting TRBD2. V lost 1 base, J lost 0 bases, and 3 bases stayed unmatched. The CDR3 is made up of 15 amino acids. CDR1 is LNHNV, CDR2 YYDKDF, per germline (reference sequence).

This sequence joins TRBV9 and TRBJ2-5, with D maybe TRBD2 (5 bases). The V end was cut by 4 bases, the J end by 7 bases, with 26 bases between. The CDR3 sequence is 17 residues long. Germline CDR1 reads SGDLS; CDR2 reads YYNGEE. CDR3: CASSPSSNDYAKGTQYF. The CDR3 DNA reads TGTGCCAGCAGCCCCTCATCAAACGACTATGCAAAGGGGACCCAGTACTTC. The full variable domain, rest sourced from reference TRBV9 and TRBJ2-5, is DSGVTQTPKHLITATGQRVTLRCSPRSGDLSVYWYQQSLDQGLQFLIQYYNGEERAKGNILERFSAQQFPDLHSELNLSSLELGDSALYFCASSPSSNDYAKGTQYFGPGTRLLVL.

CDR3 residues: CSVDRTSGDEQFF. The CDR3 nucleotides are TGCAGCGTTGACCGGACTAGCGGGGATGAGCAGTTCTTC. The V call is TRBV29-1, the J call TRBJ2-1, with TRBD2 matching over 12 bases. This CDR3 spans 13 amino acids. Germline assignment: CDR1 SQVTM and CDR2 ANQGSEA. With 3 bases clipped from V and 8 bases from J, the junction kept 2 bases outside the gene matches.

This chain connects TRBV10-3 to TRBJ1-4, with 9 bases fitting TRBD1. V lost 2 bases, J lost 8 bases, and 6 bases stayed unmatched. The CDR3 is 15 residues long. Germline values: CDR1 ENHRY, CDR2 SYGVKD. CDR3 sequence: CAISEQQGALEKLFF. Here the CDR3 DNA reads TGTGCCATCAGTGAGCAACAGGGGGCGTTAGAAAAACTGTTTTTT.

V and J are TRBV6-5 and TRBJ1-1, with D perhaps matching TRBD1 (6 bases). The V and J ends lost 0 bases and 12 bases respectively, with 14 bases between them. The CDR3 is made up of 13 amino acids. Germline V lookup: CDR1 MNHEY, CDR2 SVGAGI. The CDR3 loop reads CASSYSQGSSTFF. The DNA for the CDR3 is TGTGCCAGCAGTTACTCGCAGGGGAGTTCAACTTTCTTT.

V and J are TRBV7-8 and TRBJ1-1, with TRBD1 matching 9 bases. This CDR3 spans 17 amino acids. The V gene end was trimmed by 5 bases and the J gene end by 0 bases; junction bases not matched to a gene: 10. CDR1 and CDR2 (germline): SGHVS, FQNEAQ. CDR3 nucleotides: TGTGCCAGCAGCGGACGACAGGGGGGACGAATGAACACTGAAGCTTTCTTT. As protein: CASSGRQGGRMNTEAFF.

DNA for the CDR3: TGCAGCGTTGAAGGAGTTCCCGAGCACACTGAAGCTTTCTTT. Encoded protein: CSVEGVPEHTEAFF. This chain uses TRBV29-1 with TRBJ1-1, with D unresolved. Germline values: CDR1 SQVTM, CDR2 ANQGSEA. There are 14 residues in the CDR3. Trimming removed 1 base at V and 3 bases at J, with 12 bases between.

The chain couples TRBV12-5 to TRBJ1-3; a weak D match, TRBD1 (6 bases). CDR3 length: 12 residues. V gave up 5 bases and J gave up 14 bases, with 16 bases separating them. Germline lookup yields CDR1 LGHNT and CDR2 FRNRAP. CDR3 DNA sequence: TGTGCTAGTGGTCTAGGGGACACAGTTTTATATTTT. Its translation is CASGLGDTVLYF.

The chain carries TRBV5-1 and TRBJ2-5; the D is unclear. V lost 0 bases to trimming and J lost 1 base, with 13 bases between them. Germline-derived CDR1 and CDR2 are SGHRS and YFSETQ. The CDR3 consists of 16 residues. The CDR3 region has the DNA TGCGCCAGCAGCTTGGCGAGGATGGTCGGCCAAGAGACCCAGTACTTC. Protein sequence: CASSLARMVGQETQYF. Full variable domain (remainder filled in from reference TRBV5-1 and TRBJ2-5): KAGVTQTPRYLIKTRGQQVTLSCSPISGHRSVSWYQQTPGQGLQFLFEYFSETQRNKGNFPGRFSGRQFSNSRSEMNVSTLELGDSALYLCASSLARMVGQETQYFGPGTRLLVL.

The rearrangement joins TRBV21-1 to TRBJ1-4. TRBV21-1 is flagged as a pseudogene. This CDR3 is built from 13 residues. The CDR3 is CASSKREGEKLFF. The CDR3 DNA reads as TGTGCCAGCAGCAAACGTGAGGGTGAAAAACTGTTTTTT.

The rearrangement links TRBV6-6 to TRBJ2-3; 8 bases fit TRBD2. V shed 11 bases and J 3 bases; nucleotides not matched to a gene: 10. This CDR3 contains 14 residues. From germline, CDR1 is MNHNY and CDR2 SVGAGI (reference sequence). The CDR3 is CAGGRGGPTDTQYF. The CDR3 DNA follows: TGTGCCGGCGGCCGGGGGGGCCCGACAGATACGCAGTATTTT.

The V call is TRBV2, the J call TRBJ1-1, with 7 bases aligning to TRBD1. Germline CDR1 and CDR2: SNHLY and FYNNEI. V lost 7 bases and J lost 4; bases outside the gene matches: 12. The CDR3 length is 15 residues. Here the CDR3 DNA reads TGTGCCAGCATCTCCTCCTTGGCAGGGGGCACTGAAGCTTTCTTT. Translation: CASISSLAGGTEAFF.

This clone was found a few times. This chain joins TRBV5-1 and TRBJ2-1; TRBD1 aligns across 7 bases. This CDR3 has 17 amino acids. Germline CDR1 is SGHRS and CDR2 is YFSETQ. V lost 0 bases and J lost 5; bases outside the gene matches: 11. The CDR3 DNA reads as TGCGCCAGCAGCTTGGGGGACAGAAGAAGATCAAACAATGAGCAGTTCTTC. Its translation is CASSLGDRRRSNNEQFF.

The chain links TRBV2 to TRBJ1-3, with 9 bases lining up with TRBD1. J gave up 7 bases and V 5 bases, and 6 bases lay outside the gene matches. The CDR3 sequence is 14 residues long. Germline V gene sequence: CDR1 SNHLY, CDR2 FYNNEI. The CDR3 nucleotides read TGTGCCAGCAGTCCTTGGACAGGGGAGAACACCATATATTTT. It translates to CASSPWTGENTIYF.

The CDR3 DNA sequence: TGTGCCAGCAGCTTTCGCGGGGGTTTTAACGGGAGGGCCTCAGAGACCCAGTACTTC. Translating gives CASSFRGGFNGRASETQYF. The chain recombines TRBV7-9 with TRBJ2-5, with 8 positions matching TRBD2. Germline CDR1 SEHNR, CDR2 FQNEAQ (reference sequence). The CDR3 consists of 19 residues. The J segment lost 4 bases and the V segment lost 3 bases, leaving 19 bases of the junction unmatched.

The V and J genes are TRBV5-1 and TRBJ2-1; TRBD1 is a possible D gene (5 bases). The CDR3 runs to 13 residues. With 4 bases removed from V and 2 bases from J, the gap between germline ends came to 7 bases. Germline CDR1 is SGHRS and CDR2 is YFSETQ. CDR3 sequence: CASSARAYNEQFF. DNA of the CDR3: TGCGCCAGCAGCGCCAGGGCCTACAATGAGCAGTTCTTC.